This is a list of T cell receptor beta chains from one sample in a study of identical twins. TCRdb re-called the 5' RACE reads with MiXCR, one entry per CDR3 protein. The table lists approximately 600,000 distinct CDR3 sequences, more than 9% of them singletons. This sample also belongs to another study, concerning yellow fever vaccine responses in identical twins.

The sequenced sample was PBMCs. These TCRs come from a woman younger than 30 in good health. CDR3s include the opening cysteine and the closing phenylalanine or tryptophan. Fields, in order: clone size, V gene, D gene, J gene, CDR3 protein, CDR3 DNA. A D gene is named only where the DNA matches it firmly. The size field is filled for only some rows; it gives once, few, many or a size class.

clone_size: -; v_call: TRBV3-1; d_call: -; j_call: TRBJ2-2; cdr3_aa: CAFCLLDGGRAVAGELFF; cdr3_nt: TGTGCCTTCTGTTTATTAGACGGAGGACGGGCGGTGGCCGGGGAGCTGTTTTTT
clone_size: few; v_call: TRBV29-1; d_call: -; j_call: TRBJ1-1; cdr3_aa: CSVEDLQGWVNTEAFF; cdr3_nt: TGCAGCGTTGAAGATCTGCAGGGATGGGTGAACACTGAAGCTTTCTTT
clone_size: -; v_call: TRBV7-2; d_call: -; j_call: TRBJ2-7; cdr3_aa: CASSWRTATYEQYF; cdr3_nt: TGTGCCAGCAGCTGGCGGACAGCCACCTACGAGCAGTACTTC
clone_size: -; v_call: TRBV10-3; d_call: -; j_call: TRBJ2-4; cdr3_aa: CAISESGLAKNIQYF; cdr3_nt: TGTGCCATCAGTGAGTCAGGACTAGCCAAAAACATTCAGTACTTC
clone_size: many; v_call: TRBV5-1; d_call: TRBD2; j_call: TRBJ2-3; cdr3_aa: CASSPGLAGTDTQYF; cdr3_nt: TGTGCCAGCAGCCCGGGACTAGCGGGCACAGATACGCAGTATTTT
clone_size: -; v_call: TRBV12-3/TRBV12-4; d_call: TRBD1; j_call: TRBJ1-1; cdr3_aa: CASRPGQQNTEAFF; cdr3_nt: TGTGCCAGCAGGCCGGGACAGCAGAACACTGAAGCTTTCTTT
clone_size: few; v_call: TRBV6-1; d_call: -; j_call: TRBJ1-2; cdr3_aa: CASINPSGLYGYTF; cdr3_nt: TGTGCCAGCATAAACCCGTCGGGCCTTTATGGCTACACCTTC
clone_size: many; v_call: TRBV5-6; d_call: -; j_call: TRBJ2-2; cdr3_aa: CATSLPGLAGELFF; cdr3_nt: TGTGCGACCAGCCTGCCGGGGTTGGCCGGGGAGCTGTTTTTT
clone_size: many; v_call: TRBV5-1; d_call: -; j_call: TRBJ2-3; cdr3_aa: CASSLARGRTDTQYF; cdr3_nt: TGCGCCAGCAGCTTGGCACGGGGGCGCACAGATACGCAGTATTTT
clone_size: many; v_call: TRBV6-5; d_call: -; j_call: TRBJ2-7; cdr3_aa: CASSYSGTYEQYF; cdr3_nt: TGTGCCAGCAGTTACTCGGGAACCTACGAGCAGTACTTC
clone_size: -; v_call: TRBV20-1; d_call: -; j_call: TRBJ2-2; cdr3_aa: CSARDRDLGTGELFF; cdr3_nt: TGCAGTGCTAGAGATCGGGACCTGGGCACCGGGGAGCTGTTTTTT
clone_size: many; v_call: TRBV5-1; d_call: TRBD1; j_call: TRBJ2-1; cdr3_aa: CASRYDRGEINEQFF; cdr3_nt: TGCGCCAGCAGATATGACAGGGGGGAAATCAATGAGCAGTTCTTC
clone_size: -; v_call: TRBV3-1; d_call: -; j_call: TRBJ2-3; cdr3_aa: CASSSRGQISTDTQYF; cdr3_nt: TGTGCCAGCAGCTCACGCGGACAGATAAGCACAGATACGCAGTATTTT
clone_size: many; v_call: TRBV4-1; d_call: -; j_call: TRBJ2-1; cdr3_aa: CASSQDPISAAPYNEQFF; cdr3_nt: TGCGCCAGCAGCCAAGATCCAATTTCAGCGGCACCCTACAATGAGCAGTTCTTC
clone_size: few; v_call: TRBV20-1; d_call: -; j_call: TRBJ2-1; cdr3_aa: CSATRIEQFF; cdr3_nt: TGCAGTGCTACCCGAATTGAGCAGTTCTTC
clone_size: -; v_call: TRBV20-1; d_call: -; j_call: TRBJ2-2; cdr3_aa: CSARDDVATNTGELFF; cdr3_nt: TGCAGTGCTAGAGATGATGTGGCTACGAACACCGGGGAGCTGTTTTTT
clone_size: -; v_call: TRBV14; d_call: -; j_call: TRBJ2-5; cdr3_aa: CASSQIRVGIYQETQYF; cdr3_nt: TGTGCCAGCAGCCAAATCCGGGTCGGCATTTATCAAGAGACCCAGTACTTC
clone_size: -; v_call: TRBV4-1; d_call: -; j_call: TRBJ1-4; cdr3_aa: CASSQPAGKLFF; cdr3_nt: TGCGCCAGCAGCCAACCCGCGGGAAAACTGTTTTTT
clone_size: -; v_call: TRBV19; d_call: TRBD1; j_call: TRBJ2-1; cdr3_aa: CASSILQGVNHEQFF; cdr3_nt: TGTGCCAGTAGTATCCTCCAGGGGGTGAACCATGAGCAGTTCTTC
clone_size: -; v_call: TRBV7-8; d_call: -; j_call: TRBJ1-6; cdr3_aa: CASSLRNRDHSPLHF; cdr3_nt: TGTGCCAGCAGCTTACGGAACAGGGACCATTCACCCCTCCACTTT
clone_size: many; v_call: TRBV3-1; d_call: TRBD1; j_call: TRBJ1-1; cdr3_aa: CASSQDTGGTEAFF; cdr3_nt: TGCGCCAGCAGCCAAGATACAGGGGGCACTGAAGCTTTCTTT
clone_size: -; v_call: TRBV20-1; d_call: -; j_call: TRBJ2-5; cdr3_aa: CSASGKSQETQYF; cdr3_nt: TGCAGTGCGTCAGGAAAGTCGCAAGAGACCCAGTACTTC
clone_size: many; v_call: TRBV7-9; d_call: -; j_call: TRBJ1-1; cdr3_aa: CASRSGRGGTEAFF; cdr3_nt: TGTGCCAGCAGGTCGGGCAGGGGAGGCACTGAAGCTTTCTTT
clone_size: few; v_call: TRBV7-9; d_call: TRBD2; j_call: TRBJ2-2; cdr3_aa: CASSPRTSGFNTGELFF; cdr3_nt: TGTGCCAGCAGCCCCCGGACTAGCGGGTTTAACACCGGGGAGCTGTTTTTT
clone_size: few; v_call: TRBV5-1; d_call: TRBD1; j_call: TRBJ2-1; cdr3_aa: CASSPPRTGFDNEQFF; cdr3_nt: TGCGCCAGCAGCCCCCCCCGGACAGGATTTGACAATGAGCAGTTCTTC
clone_size: -; v_call: TRBV28; d_call: TRBD2; j_call: TRBJ2-1; cdr3_aa: CASSTLAGGPGKDEQFF; cdr3_nt: TGTGCCAGCAGTACACTAGCGGGAGGACCGGGTAAGGATGAGCAGTTCTTC
clone_size: -; v_call: TRBV4-1; d_call: -; j_call: TRBJ2-3; cdr3_aa: CASSHGLGADTQYF; cdr3_nt: TGCGCCAGCAGCCATGGGCTCGGGGCAGATACGCAGTATTTT
clone_size: many; v_call: TRBV6-5; d_call: -; j_call: TRBJ2-1; cdr3_aa: CASSYSRMPYNEQFF; cdr3_nt: TGTGCCAGCAGTTACTCGAGAATGCCCTACAATGAGCAGTTCTTC
clone_size: once; v_call: TRBV11-1; d_call: TRBD2; j_call: TRBJ2-1; cdr3_aa: CASSFLGLAELSSYNEQFF; cdr3_nt: TGTGCCAGCAGCTTCCTAGGACTAGCGGAGCTAAGCTCCTACAATGAGCAGTTCTTC
clone_size: -; v_call: TRBV18; d_call: -; j_call: TRBJ2-5; cdr3_aa: CASNQLLDETQYF; cdr3_nt: TGTGCCAGCAATCAGCTATTAGACGAGACCCAGTACTTC
clone_size: many; v_call: TRBV6-2/TRBV6-3; d_call: TRBD2; j_call: TRBJ2-4; cdr3_aa: CASSSTATTGGIQYF; cdr3_nt: TGTGCCAGCAGTTCAACAGCTACCACGGGGGGCATTCAGTACTTC
clone_size: -; v_call: TRBV2; d_call: TRBD2; j_call: TRBJ2-3; cdr3_aa: CASSGRREGLTDTQYF; cdr3_nt: TGTGCCAGCAGCGGTCGGAGGGAGGGCCTGACAGATACGCAGTATTTT
clone_size: -; v_call: TRBV5-6; d_call: -; j_call: TRBJ2-7; cdr3_aa: CASSLNGAGSREQYF; cdr3_nt: TGTGCCAGCAGCTTGAACGGGGCAGGGTCCCGCGAGCAGTACTTC
clone_size: few; v_call: TRBV29-1; d_call: TRBD1; j_call: TRBJ2-7; cdr3_aa: CSVHKGAPYEQYF; cdr3_nt: TGCAGCGTTCACAAGGGGGCCCCTTACGAGCAGTACTTC